The following is a T cell receptor (beta chain) sequence with its context. What it binds is not known. Assay: immunoSEQ multiplex PCR; the TCRdb copy retains only in-frame clones and omits some. The sample contains about 120,000 clones, approximately 88% of which appear only once. The sample belongs to a study of cytomegalovirus exposure and HLA in healthy donors. Study context: Both the 120 validation repertoires and the approximately 700 first-cohort repertoires used the same platform, as reported by a later analysis.

Germline V gene sequence: CDR1 SGHVS, CDR2 FQNEAQ. V lost 3 bases, J lost 6 bases, and 14 bases lay in between. CDR3 length equals 14 residues. Study-wide points: Confirmation was obtained in vitro that a few CMV-associated chains are specific for CMV antigens. According to the study, around 180 TCR beta chains were cytomegalovirus-associated. Per published reports, the classifier diagnosed cytomegalovirus status with high specificity and sensitivity.

The chain combines TRBV7-8 with TRBJ1-1; D is possibly TRBD1 (6 bases). The sequenced sample was PBMCs. This clonotype was sampled from a woman in her late teens or twenties in good health and CMV-seropositive. The CDR3 region has the DNA TGTGCCAGCAGCTTGGCTTCACAGGGTGCTGAAGCTTTCTTT. Residues: CASSLASQGAEAFF.